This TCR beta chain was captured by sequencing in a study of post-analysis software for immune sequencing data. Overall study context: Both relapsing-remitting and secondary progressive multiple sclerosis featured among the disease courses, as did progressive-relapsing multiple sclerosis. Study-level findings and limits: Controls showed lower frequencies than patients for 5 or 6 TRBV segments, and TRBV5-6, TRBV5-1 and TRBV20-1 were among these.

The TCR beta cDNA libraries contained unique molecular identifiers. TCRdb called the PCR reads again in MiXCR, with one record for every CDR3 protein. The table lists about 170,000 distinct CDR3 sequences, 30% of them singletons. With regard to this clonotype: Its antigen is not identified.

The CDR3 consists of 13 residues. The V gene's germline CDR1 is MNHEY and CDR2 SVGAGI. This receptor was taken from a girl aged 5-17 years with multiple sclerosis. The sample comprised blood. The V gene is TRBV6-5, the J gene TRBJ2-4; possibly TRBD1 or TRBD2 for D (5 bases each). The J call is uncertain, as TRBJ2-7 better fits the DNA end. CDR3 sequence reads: CASSPGTPYEQYF. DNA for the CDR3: TGTGCCAGCAGTCCCGGGACGCCTTACGAGCAGTACTTC.